This T cell receptor beta chain appears in the sequencing data of a study of tumor and adjacent non-tumor tissue in lung cancer. Turning to the study itself: There were 11 to 12 adenocarcinoma, a couple of squamous cell carcinoma and 1 small cell lung cancer cases. On average, productive TCRbeta reads reached some 4.2 million per sample.

TCRbeta libraries were built with three rounds of nested PCR, modified from ARM-PCR. MiXCR was run by TCRdb on the multiplex PCR reads, yielding one entry per CDR3 protein. This sample has more than 95,000 distinct CDR3 sequences, with about 66% found just once. Study conclusions and caveats: Significantly higher TCR diversity was found in tumor than normal lung.

RNA was extracted from bulk tissue without any cell sorting. Newly diagnosed lung cancer patients had thoracic surgery in China, August–late 2014, without prior chemotherapy. Remarks on this clonotype: Its antigen is undetermined. The conserved closing phenylalanine or tryptophan is absent in this CDR3, likely reflecting a read error.

The CDR3 is 16 amino acids. Germline CDR1 and CDR2: LGHNA and YNFKEQ. V lost 0 bases and J 7 bases, leaving 15 bases between the germline ends. Sequences were obtained from lung tumor tissue. This sequence joins TRBV4-2 and TRBJ2-2; a possible D gene is TRBD1 (5 bases). The sequence derives from a man aged 25-40 years with non-small cell lung cancer. The CDR3 spells CASSQEGSRVDGELFL. The CDR3 nucleotides are TGTGCCAGCAGCCAAGAGGGAAGCAGGGTAGACGGGGAGCTGTTTCTA.